This TCR beta chain derives from a study of shared clonotypes between healthy human individuals. Study-wide context: Donor ages ranged 18 to 49 years: a couple of women, a few men.

The assay was immunoSEQ multiplex PCR, and TCRdb's table has in-frame clones only and misses some. The repertoire has about 1.5 million clones, 95% to 99% of them found once; the top ten carry approximately 0.45%. Germline trimming cut 6 bases from V and 4 bases from J; bases unmatched to any gene: 13. The CDR3 runs 18 residues. Per germline, CDR1 KGHSH and CDR2 LQKENI. V gene TRBV18 combines with J gene TRBJ2-7; TRBD2 aligns across 15 bases. The TCR comes from a man aged 25-45 years in good health. The material sequenced was naive CD4+ T cells sorted from blood. Described subset: CD45RA+ positively selected. This CDR3 reads CASSPGTSGRILDYEQYF. The CDR3, as DNA: TGTGCCAGCTCTCCCGGGACTAGCGGGAGGATTTTAGATTACGAGCAGTACTTC.